The clone carrying this T cell receptor (beta chain) has just a few counts. Antigen: not known. A far larger clone differs by one base, so this is likely a read error. This specimen belongs to a study of shared clonotypes between healthy human individuals. Study overall: Each donor's CD4 naive and CD4 memory cells filled three plates apiece, CD8 naive two, and CD8 memory one.

Broader study findings: Generation of non-shared clonotypes was less probable than generation of clonotypes shared by all four donors. Generally, estimated richness proved larger in naive subsets than it did in memory subsets.

Germline V gene lookup returns CDR1 SGHAT and CDR2 FQNNGV. This CDR3 contains 15 residues. V shed 3 bases and J shed 4 bases, with 14 bases lying between them. Libraries were prepared by immunoSEQ multiplex PCR; TCRdb keeps only in-frame clonotypes and omits some of them. The sample contains about 1.1 million clones, roughly 80% of which appear only once. This clonotype originated in a man aged 18 to 29 in good health. Some clones in this sample may be carry-over from other donors' samples. The chain employs TRBV11-2 and TRBJ2-3, with D tentatively TRBD1 or TRBD2 (5 bases each). The sample taken for sequencing was memory CD4+ T cells from PBMCs. Subset: CD45RA-negative fraction. The CDR3 nucleotides read TGTGCCAGCAGCTTTTGGGGGTGTTCTCCAGATACGCAGTATTTT. Protein product: CASSFWGCSPDTQYF.